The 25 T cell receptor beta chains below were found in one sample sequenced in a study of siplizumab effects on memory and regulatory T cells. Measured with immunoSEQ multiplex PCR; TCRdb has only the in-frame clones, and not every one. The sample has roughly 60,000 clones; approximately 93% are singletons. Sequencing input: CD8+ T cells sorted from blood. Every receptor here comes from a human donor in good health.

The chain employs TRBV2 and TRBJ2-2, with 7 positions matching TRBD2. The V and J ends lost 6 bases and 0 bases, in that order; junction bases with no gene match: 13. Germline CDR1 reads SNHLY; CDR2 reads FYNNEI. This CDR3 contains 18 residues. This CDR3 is CASSPGPRAGPNTGELFF. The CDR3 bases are TGTGCCAGCAGCCCAGGGCCGCGAGCGGGGCCGAACACCGGGGAGCTGTTTTTT.

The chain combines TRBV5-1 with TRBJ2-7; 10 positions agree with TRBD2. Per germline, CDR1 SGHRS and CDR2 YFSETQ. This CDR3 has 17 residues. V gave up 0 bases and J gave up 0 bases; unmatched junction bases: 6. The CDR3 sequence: CASSLETSGYFSYEQYF. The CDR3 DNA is TGCGCCAGCAGCTTGGAGACTAGCGGGTACTTCTCCTACGAGCAGTACTTC.

In DNA form, the CDR3 reads TGTGCCAGCAGTGAGACAGGAGCGAACACTGAAGCTTTCTTT. Translated, it gives CASSETGANTEAFF. The J gene is TRBJ1-1, the V gene TRBV2; D is possibly TRBD1 (6 bases). Trimming took off 3 bases at V and 1 base at J, with 9 bases between the two ends. This CDR3 has 14 amino acids. Per the germline V gene, CDR1 is SNHLY and CDR2 is FYNNEI.

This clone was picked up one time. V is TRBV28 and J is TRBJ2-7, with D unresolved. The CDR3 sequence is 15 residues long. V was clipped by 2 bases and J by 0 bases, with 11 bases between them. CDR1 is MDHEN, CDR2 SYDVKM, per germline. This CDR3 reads CASSLVVSSSYEQYF. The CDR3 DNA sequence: TGTGCCAGCAGTTTAGTGGTTTCAAGCTCCTACGAGCAGTACTTC.

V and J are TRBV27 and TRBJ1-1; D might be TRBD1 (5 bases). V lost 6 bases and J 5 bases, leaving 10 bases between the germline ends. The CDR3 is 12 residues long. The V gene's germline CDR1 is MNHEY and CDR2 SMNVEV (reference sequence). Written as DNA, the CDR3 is TGTGCCAGCAGGCAGGGTAGTACTGAAGCTTTCTTT. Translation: CASRQGSTEAFF.

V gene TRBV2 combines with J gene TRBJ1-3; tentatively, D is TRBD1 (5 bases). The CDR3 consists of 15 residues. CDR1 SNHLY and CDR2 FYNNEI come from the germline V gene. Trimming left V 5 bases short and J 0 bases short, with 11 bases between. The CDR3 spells CASSSTAYSGNTIYF. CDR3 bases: TGTGCCAGCAGTTCGACAGCGTACTCTGGAAACACCATATATTTT.

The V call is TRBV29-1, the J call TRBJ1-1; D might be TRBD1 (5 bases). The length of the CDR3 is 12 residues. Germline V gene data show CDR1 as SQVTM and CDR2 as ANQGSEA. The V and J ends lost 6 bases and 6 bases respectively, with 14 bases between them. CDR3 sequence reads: CSVLTGAPEAFF. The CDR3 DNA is TGCAGCGTATTAACAGGCGCCCCTGAAGCTTTCTTT. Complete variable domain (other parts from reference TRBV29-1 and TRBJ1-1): SAVISQKPSRDICQRGTSLTIQCQVDSQVTMMFWYRQQPGQSLTLIATANQGSEATYESGFVIDKFPISRPNLTFSTLTVSNMSPEDSSIYLCSVLTGAPEAFFGQGTRLTVV.

The CDR3 region is CASSVLGSHTDTQYF. DNA of the CDR3: TGTGCCAGCAGCGTACTTGGCTCCCACACAGATACGCAGTATTTT. V and J are TRBV5-4 and TRBJ2-3; D unresolved. Trimming shortened V by 4 bases and J by 2 bases, and 14 bases separated the two germline ends. The CDR3 covers 15 residues. CDR1 is SGHNT, CDR2 YYREEE, per germline (reference sequence).

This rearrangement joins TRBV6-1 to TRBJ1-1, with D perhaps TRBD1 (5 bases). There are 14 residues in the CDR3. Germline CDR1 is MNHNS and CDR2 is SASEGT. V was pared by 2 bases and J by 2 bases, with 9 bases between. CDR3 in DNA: TGTGCCAGCAGTGAACTAGGGGTTAACACTGAAGCTTTCTTT. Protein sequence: CASSELGVNTEAFF.

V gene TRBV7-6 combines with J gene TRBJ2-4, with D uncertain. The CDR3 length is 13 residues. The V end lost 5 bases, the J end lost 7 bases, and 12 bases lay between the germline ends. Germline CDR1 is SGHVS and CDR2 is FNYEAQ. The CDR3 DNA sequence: TGTGCCAGCAGCCAGGAAGACGGCAACATTCAGTACTTC. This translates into CASSQEDGNIQYF. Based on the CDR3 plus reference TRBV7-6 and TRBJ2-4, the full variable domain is GAGVSQSPRYKVTKRGQDVALRCDPISGHVSLYWYRQALGQGPEFLTYFNYEAQQDKSGLPNDRFSAERPEGSISTLTIQRTEQRDSAMYRCASSQEDGNIQYFGAGTRLSVL.

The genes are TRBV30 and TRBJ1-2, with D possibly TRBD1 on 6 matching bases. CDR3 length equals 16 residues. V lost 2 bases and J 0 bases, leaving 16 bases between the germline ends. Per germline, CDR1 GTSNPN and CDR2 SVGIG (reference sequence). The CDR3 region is CAWSQPGHLSNYGYTF. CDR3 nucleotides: TGTGCCTGGAGTCAACCGGGACACCTTTCTAACTATGGCTACACCTTC. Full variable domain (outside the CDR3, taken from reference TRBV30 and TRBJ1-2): SQTIHQWPATLVQPVGSPLSLECTVEGTSNPNLYWYRQAAGRGLQLLFYSVGIGQISSEVPQNLSASRPQDRQFILSSKKLLLSDSGFYLCAWSQPGHLSNYGYTFGSGTRLTVV.

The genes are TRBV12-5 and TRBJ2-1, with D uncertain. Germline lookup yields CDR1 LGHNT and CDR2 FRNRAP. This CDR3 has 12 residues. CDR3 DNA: TGTGCCAGCGCCGGTTCCTACAATGAGCAGTTCTTC. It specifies CASAGSYNEQFF.

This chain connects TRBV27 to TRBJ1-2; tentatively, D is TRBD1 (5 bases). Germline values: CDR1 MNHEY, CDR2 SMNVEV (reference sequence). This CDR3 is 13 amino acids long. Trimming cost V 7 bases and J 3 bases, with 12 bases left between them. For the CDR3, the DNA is TGTGCCAGCATGGGGGGGAAGGACTATGGCTACACCTTC. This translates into CASMGGKDYGYTF.

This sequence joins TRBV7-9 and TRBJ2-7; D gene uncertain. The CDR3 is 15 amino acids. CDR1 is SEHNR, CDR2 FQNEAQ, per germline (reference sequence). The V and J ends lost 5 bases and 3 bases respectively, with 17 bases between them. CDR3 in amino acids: CASSPPGQIIYEQYF. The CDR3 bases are TGTGCCAGCAGCCCCCCCGGGCAGATTATCTACGAGCAGTACTTC.

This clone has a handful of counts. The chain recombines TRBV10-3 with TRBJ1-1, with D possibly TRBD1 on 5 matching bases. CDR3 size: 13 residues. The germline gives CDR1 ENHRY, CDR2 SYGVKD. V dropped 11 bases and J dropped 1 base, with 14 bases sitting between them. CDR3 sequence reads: CASEGGGNTEAFF. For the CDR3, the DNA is TGTGCCTCCGAAGGCGGGGGGAACACTGAAGCTTTCTTT.

The CDR3 loop is CASSPGGLQPQHF. CDR3 nucleotides: TGTGCCAGCAGCCCCGGGGGGCTCCAGCCCCAGCATTTT. This rearrangement joins TRBV6-5 to TRBJ1-5; D might be TRBD1 (6 bases). From germline, CDR1 is MNHEY and CDR2 SVGAGI. V was pared by 6 bases and J by 7 bases, with 13 bases between. This CDR3 is built from 13 residues.

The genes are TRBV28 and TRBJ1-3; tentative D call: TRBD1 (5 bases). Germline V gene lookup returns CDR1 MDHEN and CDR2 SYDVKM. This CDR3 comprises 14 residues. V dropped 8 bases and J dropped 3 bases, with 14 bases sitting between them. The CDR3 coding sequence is TGTGCCAGCGTTTCTCCAGGGCTTGGAAACACCATATATTTT. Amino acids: CASVSPGLGNTIYF.

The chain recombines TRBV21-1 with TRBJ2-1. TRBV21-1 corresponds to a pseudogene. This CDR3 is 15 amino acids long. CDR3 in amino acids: CASSKGWGPQDEQFF. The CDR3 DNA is TGTGCCAGCAGCAAGGGGTGGGGACCCCAGGATGAGCAGTTCTTC.

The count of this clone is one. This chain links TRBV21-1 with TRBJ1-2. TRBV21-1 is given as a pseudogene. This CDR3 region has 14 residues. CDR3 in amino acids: CASGYRDAASGYTF. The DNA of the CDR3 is TGTGCCAGCGGCTATAGGGACGCTGCTTCTGGCTACACCTTC.

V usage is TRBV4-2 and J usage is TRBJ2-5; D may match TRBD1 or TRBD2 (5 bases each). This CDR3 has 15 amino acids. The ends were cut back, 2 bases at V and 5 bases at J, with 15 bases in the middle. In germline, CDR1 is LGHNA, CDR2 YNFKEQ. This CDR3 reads CASSQITGTDETQYF. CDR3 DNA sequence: TGTGCCAGCAGCCAAATAACCGGGACCGACGAGACCCAGTACTTC.

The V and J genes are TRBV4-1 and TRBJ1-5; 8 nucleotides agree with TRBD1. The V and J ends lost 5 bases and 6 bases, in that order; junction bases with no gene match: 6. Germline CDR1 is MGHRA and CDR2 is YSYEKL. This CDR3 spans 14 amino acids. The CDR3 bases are TGCGCCAGCAGCGTGACAGGGGCCCCTCAGCCCCAGCATTTT. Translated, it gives CASSVTGAPQPQHF.

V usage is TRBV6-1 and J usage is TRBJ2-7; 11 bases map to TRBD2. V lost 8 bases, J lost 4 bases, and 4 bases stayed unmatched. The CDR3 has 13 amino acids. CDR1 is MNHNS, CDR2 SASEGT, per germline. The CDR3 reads CASRGLADYEQYF. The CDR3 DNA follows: TGTGCCAGCCGGGGACTAGCGGATTACGAGCAGTACTTC.

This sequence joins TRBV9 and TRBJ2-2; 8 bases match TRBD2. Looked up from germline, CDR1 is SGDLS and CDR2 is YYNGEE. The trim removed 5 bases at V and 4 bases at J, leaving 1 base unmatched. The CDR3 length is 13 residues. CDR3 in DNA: TGTGCCAGCAGGGCGGGGGGCACCGGGGAGCTGTTTTTT. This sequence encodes CASRAGGTGELFF.

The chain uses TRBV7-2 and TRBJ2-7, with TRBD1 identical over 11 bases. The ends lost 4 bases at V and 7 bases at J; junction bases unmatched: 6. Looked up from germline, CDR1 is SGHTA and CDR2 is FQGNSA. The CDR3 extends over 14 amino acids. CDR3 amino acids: CASSSDRGLGEQYF. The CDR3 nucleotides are TGTGCCAGCAGCTCGGACAGGGGGCTGGGAGAGCAGTACTTC.

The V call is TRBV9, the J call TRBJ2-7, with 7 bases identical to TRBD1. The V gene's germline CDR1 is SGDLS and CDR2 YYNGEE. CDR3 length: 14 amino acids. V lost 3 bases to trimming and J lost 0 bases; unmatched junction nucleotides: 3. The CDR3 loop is CASSDRDSSYEQYF. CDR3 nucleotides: TGTGCCAGCAGCGATCGGGACAGCTCCTACGAGCAGTACTTC.